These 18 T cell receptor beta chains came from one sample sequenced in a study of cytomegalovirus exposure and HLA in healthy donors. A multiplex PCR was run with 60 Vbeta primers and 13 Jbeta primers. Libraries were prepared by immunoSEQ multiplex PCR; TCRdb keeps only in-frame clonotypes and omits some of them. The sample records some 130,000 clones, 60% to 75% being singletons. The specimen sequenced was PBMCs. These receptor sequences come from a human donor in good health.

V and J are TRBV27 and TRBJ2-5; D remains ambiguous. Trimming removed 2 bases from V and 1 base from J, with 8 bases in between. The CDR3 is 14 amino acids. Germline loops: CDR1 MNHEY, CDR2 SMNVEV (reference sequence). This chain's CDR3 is CASSLTAGQETQYF. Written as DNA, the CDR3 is TGTGCCAGCAGTTTAACAGCCGGCCAAGAGACCCAGTACTTC.

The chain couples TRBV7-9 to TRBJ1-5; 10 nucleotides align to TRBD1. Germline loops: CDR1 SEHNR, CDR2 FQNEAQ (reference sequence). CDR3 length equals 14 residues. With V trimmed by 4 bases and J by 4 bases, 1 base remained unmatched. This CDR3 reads CASSSGQGNQPQHF. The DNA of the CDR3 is TGTGCCAGCAGCTCGGGACAGGGGAATCAGCCCCAGCATTTT. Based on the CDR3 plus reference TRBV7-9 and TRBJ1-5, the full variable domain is DTGVSQNPRHKITKRGQNVTFRCDPISEHNRLYWYRQTLGQGPEFLTYFQNEAQLEKSRLLSDRFSAERPKGSFSTLEIQRTEQGDSAMYLCASSSGQGNQPQHFGDGTRLSIL.

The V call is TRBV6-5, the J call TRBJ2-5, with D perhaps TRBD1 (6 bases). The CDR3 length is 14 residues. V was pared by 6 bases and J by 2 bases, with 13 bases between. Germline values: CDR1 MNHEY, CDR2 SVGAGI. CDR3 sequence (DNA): TGTGCCAGCAGGAGACAGGCTCAACAAGAGACCCAGTACTTC. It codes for CASRRQAQQETQYF.

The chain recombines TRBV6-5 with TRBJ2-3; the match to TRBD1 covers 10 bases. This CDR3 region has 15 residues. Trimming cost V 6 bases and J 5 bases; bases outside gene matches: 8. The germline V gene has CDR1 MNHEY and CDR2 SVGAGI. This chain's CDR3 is CASRTDRGLGDTQYF. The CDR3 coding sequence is TGTGCCAGCAGAACAGACAGGGGGCTCGGAGATACGCAGTATTTT.

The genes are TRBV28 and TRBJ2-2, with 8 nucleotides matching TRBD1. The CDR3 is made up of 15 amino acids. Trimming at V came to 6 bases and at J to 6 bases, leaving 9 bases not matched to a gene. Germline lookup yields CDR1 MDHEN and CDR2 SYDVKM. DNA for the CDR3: TGTGCCAGCAGACCCGGGACAGGTCGGGCCGGGGAGCTGTTTTTT. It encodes CASRPGTGRAGELFF.

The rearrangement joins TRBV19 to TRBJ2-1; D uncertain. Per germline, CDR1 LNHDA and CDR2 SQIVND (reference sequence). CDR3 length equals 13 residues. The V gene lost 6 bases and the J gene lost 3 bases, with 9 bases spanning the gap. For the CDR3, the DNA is TGTGCCAGTAGCACTGAGTTCTACAATGAGCAGTTCTTC. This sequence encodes CASSTEFYNEQFF. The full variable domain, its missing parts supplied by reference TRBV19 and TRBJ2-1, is DGGITQSPKYLFRKEGQNVTLSCEQNLNHDAMYWYRQDPGQGLRLIYYSQIVNDFQKGDIAEGYSVSREKKESFPLTVTSAQKNPTAFYLCASSTEFYNEQFFGPGTRLTVL.

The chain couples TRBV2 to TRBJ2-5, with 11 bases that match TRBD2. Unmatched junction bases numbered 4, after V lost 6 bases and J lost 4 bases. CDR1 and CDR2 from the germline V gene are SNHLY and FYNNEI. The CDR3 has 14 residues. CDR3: CASRATSGRETQYF. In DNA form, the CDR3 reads TGTGCCAGCAGAGCAACTAGCGGGAGAGAGACCCAGTACTTC. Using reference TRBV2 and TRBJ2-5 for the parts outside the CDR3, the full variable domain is EPEVTQTPSHQVTQMGQEVILRCVPISNHLYFYWYRQILGQKVEFLVSFYNNEISEKSEIFDDQFSVERPDGSNFTLKIRSTKLEDSAMYFCASRATSGRETQYFGPGTRLLVL.

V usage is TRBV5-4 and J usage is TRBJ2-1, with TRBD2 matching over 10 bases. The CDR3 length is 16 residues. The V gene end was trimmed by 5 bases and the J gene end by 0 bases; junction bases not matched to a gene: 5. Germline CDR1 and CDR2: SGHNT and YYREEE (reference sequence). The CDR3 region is CASSRTSGPSYNEQFF. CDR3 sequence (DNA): TGTGCCAGCAGTCGGACTAGCGGACCCTCCTACAATGAGCAGTTCTTC.

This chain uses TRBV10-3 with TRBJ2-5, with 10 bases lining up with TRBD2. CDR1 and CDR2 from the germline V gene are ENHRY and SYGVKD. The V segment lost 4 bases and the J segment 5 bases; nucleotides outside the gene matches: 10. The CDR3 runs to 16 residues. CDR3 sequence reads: CAISVRASGSGETQYF. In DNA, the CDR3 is TGTGCCATCAGTGTAAGGGCTAGCGGGAGCGGGGAGACCCAGTACTTC.

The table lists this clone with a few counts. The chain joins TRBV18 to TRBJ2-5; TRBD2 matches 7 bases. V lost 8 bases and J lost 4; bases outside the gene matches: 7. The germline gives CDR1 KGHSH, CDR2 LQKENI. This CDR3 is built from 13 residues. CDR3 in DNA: TGTGCCAGCGCCGGAGCGGGGAGAGAGACCCAGTACTTC. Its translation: CASAGAGRETQYF.

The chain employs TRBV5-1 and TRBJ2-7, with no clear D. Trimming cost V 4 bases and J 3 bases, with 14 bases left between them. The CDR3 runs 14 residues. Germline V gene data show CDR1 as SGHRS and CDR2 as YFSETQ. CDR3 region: CASSPYKQDYEQYF. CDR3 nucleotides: TGCGCCAGCAGCCCCTACAAGCAGGACTACGAGCAGTACTTC.

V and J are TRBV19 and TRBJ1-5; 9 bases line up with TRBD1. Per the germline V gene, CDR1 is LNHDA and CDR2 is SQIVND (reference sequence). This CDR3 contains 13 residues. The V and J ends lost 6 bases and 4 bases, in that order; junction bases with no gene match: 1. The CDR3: CASRDRGNQPQHF. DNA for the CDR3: TGTGCCAGTAGGGACAGGGGAAATCAGCCCCAGCATTTT.

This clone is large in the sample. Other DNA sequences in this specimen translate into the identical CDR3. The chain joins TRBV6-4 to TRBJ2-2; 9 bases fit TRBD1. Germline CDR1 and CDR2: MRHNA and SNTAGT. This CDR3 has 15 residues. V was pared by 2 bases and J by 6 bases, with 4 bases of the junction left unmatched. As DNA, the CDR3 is TGTGCCAGCAGTGACACGGACAGGGGACCCGGGGAGCTGTTTTTT. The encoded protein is CASSDTDRGPGELFF.

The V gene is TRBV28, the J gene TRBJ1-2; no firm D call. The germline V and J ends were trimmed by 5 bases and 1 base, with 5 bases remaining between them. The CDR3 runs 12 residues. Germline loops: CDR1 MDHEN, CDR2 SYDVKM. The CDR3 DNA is TGTGCCAGCAGTGGACTTAACTATGGCTACACCTTC. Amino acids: CASSGLNYGYTF.

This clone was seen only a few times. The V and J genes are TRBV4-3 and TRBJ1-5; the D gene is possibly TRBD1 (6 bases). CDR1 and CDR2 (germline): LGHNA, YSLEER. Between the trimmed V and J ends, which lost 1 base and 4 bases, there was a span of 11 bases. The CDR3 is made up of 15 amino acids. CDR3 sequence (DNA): TGCGCCAGCAGCCAAGCACACAGGGAAAATCAGCCCCAGCATTTT. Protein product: CASSQAHRENQPQHF.

In DNA, the CDR3 is TGTGCCAGCAGTCTGGGCTCCCCCTCCTACGAGCAGTACTTC. Its protein is CASSLGSPSYEQYF. The chain carries TRBV9 and TRBJ2-7; D uncertain. V was shortened by 5 bases and J by 0 bases, with 12 bases between the two germline ends. This CDR3 has 14 residues. CDR1 is SGDLS and CDR2 is YYNGEE in the germline V gene.

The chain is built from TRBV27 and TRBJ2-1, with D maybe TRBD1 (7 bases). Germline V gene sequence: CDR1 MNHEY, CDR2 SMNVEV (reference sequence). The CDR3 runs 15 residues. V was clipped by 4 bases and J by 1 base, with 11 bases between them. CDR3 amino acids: CASSSSGGSYNEQFF. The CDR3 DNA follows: TGTGCCAGCAGTTCCTCAGGGGGGTCCTACAATGAGCAGTTCTTC.

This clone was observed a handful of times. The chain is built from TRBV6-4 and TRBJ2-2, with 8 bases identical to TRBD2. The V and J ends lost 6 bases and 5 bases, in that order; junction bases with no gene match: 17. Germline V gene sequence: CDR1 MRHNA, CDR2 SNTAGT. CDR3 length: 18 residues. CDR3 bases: TGTGCCAGCAGCGACGGAGGGACCAGCGGGAGAGAGACCGGGGAGCTGTTTTTT. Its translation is CASSDGGTSGRETGELFF.